These T cell receptor beta chains were read from a single sample in a study of technical replicates of blood from four donors. Produced via immunoSEQ multiplex PCR; TCRdb's table is partial and in-frame only. The table lists tens of thousands of clones, around 97% of them singletons. The sequenced material came from T cells isolated from PBMCs. These receptors were collected from a human donor in good health. Both conserved end residues are part of each CDR3.

CDR3 length,V gene,J gene,CDR3 protein
14,TRBV29-1,TRBJ2-7,CSVSNSGRAAEQYF
13,TRBV7-8,TRBJ1-6,CASSASFNSPLHF
12,TRBV5-4,TRBJ2-5,CASSLNSGTQYF
20,TRBV9,TRBJ2-1,CASSVATLVVLASVDNEQFF
18,TRBV4-1,TRBJ2-6,CASSQPGTGTSGANVLTF
17,TRBV4-1,TRBJ1-3,CASSQGPGQGSGNTIYF
18,TRBV21-1,TRBJ1-5,CASSKGQKQGRSNQPQHF
14,TRBV30,TRBJ1-2,CAWSWGRESEGYTF
17,TRBV5-1,TRBJ2-3,CASSTHDVGGGTDTQYF
13,TRBV11-1,TRBJ2-7,CASSPRTVYEQYF